The 30 T cell receptor beta chains reported below all come from one sample, sequenced in a study of blood T cell repertoires in COVID-19. The table came from immunoSEQ multiplex PCR; TCRdb's copy has only in-frame clones and leaves some out. Of under 250,000 clones detected, roughly 85% appear once; the ten largest clones hold under 3%. The material sequenced was peripheral blood. The source is a woman aged 70-85 years with active or convalescent COVID-19.

The chain combines TRBV19 with TRBJ2-7; tentative D call: TRBD2 (6 bases). The germline V gene encodes CDR1 LNHDA and CDR2 SQIVND (reference sequence). The V end lost 5 bases, the J end lost 0 bases, and 14 bases lay between the germline ends. The CDR3 extends over 15 amino acids. The CDR3 coding sequence is TGTGCCAGTAGTGACCTAGCGTACTCCTCCTACGAGCAGTACTTC. Encoded protein: CASSDLAYSSYEQYF.

V and J are TRBV3-1 (or the pseudogene TRBV3-2) and TRBJ1-1; 10 bases are a match to TRBD1. J gave up 5 bases and V 9 bases, and 12 bases lay outside the gene matches. The germline V gene has CDR1 LGHDT and CDR2 YNNKEL (reference sequence). The CDR3 has 15 residues. CDR3 region: CASGTGAREGTEAFF. The CDR3 region has the DNA TGTGCCAGTGGGACAGGGGCAAGAGAAGGTACTGAAGCTTTCTTT.

The chain carries TRBV3-1 (or the pseudogene TRBV3-2) and TRBJ2-3; TRBD2 agrees at 10 bases. CDR1 and CDR2 (germline): LGHDT, YNNKEL (reference sequence). Trimming took 1 base from V and 4 from J; bases not matched to a gene: 11. The CDR3 length is 18 residues. The CDR3 sequence: CASSQGGLAGGLADTQYF. The CDR3 nucleotides are TGTGCCAGCAGCCAAGGGGGGTTAGCGGGAGGCTTGGCAGATACGCAGTATTTT.

J is TRBJ1-6 and V is TRBV28, with D unclear. Per the germline V gene, CDR1 is MDHEN and CDR2 is SYDVKM. V dropped 3 bases and J dropped 13 bases, with 13 bases sitting between them. There are 13 residues in the CDR3. CDR3 amino acids: CASSLSWSYPLHF. DNA of the CDR3: TGTGCCAGCAGTTTGAGTTGGAGTTATCCCCTCCACTTT.

The chain recombines TRBV6-5 with TRBJ1-4; D may be TRBD1 (5 bases). Germline V gene lookup returns CDR1 MNHEY and CDR2 SVGAGI. The CDR3 is 14 amino acids. The V end lost 6 bases, the J end lost 4 bases, and 12 bases lay between the germline ends. DNA for the CDR3: TGTGCCAGCAGACCCAGGGCTAATAATGAAAAACTGTTTTTT. Amino acids: CASRPRANNEKLFF.

In DNA form, the CDR3 reads TGTGCCAGCAGGAACCGGGGACTAGCGGGAGAGACCCAGTACTTC. This sequence encodes CASRNRGLAGETQYF. V is TRBV6-5 and J is TRBJ2-5, with 12 bases that match TRBD2. Germline CDR1 MNHEY, CDR2 SVGAGI. CDR3 length equals 15 residues. The junction had 6 bases not matched to a gene; V was cut back by 6 bases and J by 4 bases.

This rearrangement joins TRBV5-5 to TRBJ2-2; possibly TRBD2 for D (6 bases). Trimming shortened V by 1 base and J by 1 base, and 11 bases separated the two germline ends. The CDR3 is 16 residues long. Germline lookup yields CDR1 SGHKS and CDR2 YYEKEE (reference sequence). The CDR3 nucleotides are TGTGCCAGCAGCTTGATTCGGGAGAGGAACACCGGGGAGCTGTTTTTT. Its translation is CASSLIRERNTGELFF.

V usage is TRBV7-9 and J usage is TRBJ2-2; D perhaps matches TRBD2 (6 bases). Per the germline V gene, CDR1 is SEHNR and CDR2 is FQNEAQ (reference sequence). Trimming removed 5 bases at V and 6 bases at J, with 16 bases between. CDR3 length: 15 residues. CDR3 sequence (DNA): TGTGCCAGCAGCCAGGGATGGGGGGTCGCCGGGGAGCTGTTTTTT. Amino acids: CASSQGWGVAGELFF.

This chain uses TRBV13 with TRBJ1-1; 8 positions agree with TRBD1. Germline CDR1 and CDR2: PRHDT and FYEKMQ (reference sequence). The V gene end was trimmed by 5 bases and the J gene end by 8 bases; junction bases not matched to a gene: 16. The CDR3 spans 16 residues. CDR3 bases: TGTGCCAGCAGCCTCACAGGGGGGGACCTTACCTTCGAAGCTTTCTTT. The encoded protein is CASSLTGGDLTFEAFF.

The chain links TRBV19 to TRBJ2-2; 11 bases fit TRBD1. The CDR3 extends over 17 amino acids. The germline V gene has CDR1 LNHDA and CDR2 SQIVND (reference sequence). The V segment lost 9 bases and the J segment 3 bases; nucleotides outside the gene matches: 12. CDR3 loop: CASSRTGGAGHTGELFF. Here the CDR3 DNA reads TGTGCCAGCTCTCGGACAGGGGGCGCCGGGCACACCGGGGAGCTGTTTTTT.

In DNA, the CDR3 is TGTGCCAGCAGCCGCCTTGAGTCTTACAATGAGCAGTTCTTC. Translated: CASSRLESYNEQFF. V is TRBV5-4 and J is TRBJ2-1; no definite D call. With 4 bases removed from V and 4 bases from J, the gap between germline ends came to 12 bases. This CDR3 region has 14 residues. The germline CDR1 and CDR2 sequences are SGHNT and YYREEE (reference sequence).

J is TRBJ1-1 and V is TRBV9; a weak D match, TRBD1 (6 bases). The CDR3 runs 13 residues. Germline CDR1 is SGDLS and CDR2 is YYNGEE. The V and J ends lost 3 bases and 1 base respectively, with 7 bases between them. Here the CDR3 reads CASSADRNTEAFF. In DNA, the CDR3 is TGTGCCAGCAGCGCGGACAGGAACACTGAAGCTTTCTTT.

The chain links TRBV5-1 to TRBJ2-5; TRBD2 matches 13 bases. There are 15 residues in the CDR3. In germline, CDR1 is SGHRS, CDR2 YFSETQ. V lost 4 bases, J lost 2 bases, and 2 bases stayed unmatched. This CDR3 reads CASSPGLAGQETQYF. The CDR3 DNA reads TGCGCCAGCAGCCCGGGACTAGCGGGGCAAGAGACCCAGTACTTC.

In DNA, the CDR3 is TGCGCCAGCAGCTTTGGGACAGGGGATAATGAGCAGTTCTTC. It codes for CASSFGTGDNEQFF. V gene TRBV5-1 combines with J gene TRBJ2-1; 10 bases agree with TRBD1. This CDR3 comprises 14 residues. Trimming cost V 2 bases and J 7 bases; bases outside gene matches: 3. CDR1 and CDR2 from the germline V gene are SGHRS and YFSETQ.

This clone was counted between two and nine times. V and J are TRBV25-1 and TRBJ2-1; 9 positions agree with TRBD2. The CDR3 runs to 16 residues. Germline assignment: CDR1 MGHDK and CDR2 SYGVNS. V lost 4 bases, J lost 3 bases, and 7 bases stayed unmatched. This CDR3 is CASSAAGGGDYNEQFF. The CDR3 DNA is TGTGCCAGCAGTGCCGCGGGGGGGGGCGACTACAATGAGCAGTTCTTC.

The rearrangement uses TRBV5-1 and TRBJ2-2, with 9 positions matching TRBD2. Losses at the gene ends were 0 bases for V and 5 bases for J; bases not matched to a gene: 5. Germline V gene sequence: CDR1 SGHRS, CDR2 YFSETQ. The length of the CDR3 is 16 residues. This CDR3 is CASSLDAGGWTGELFF. In DNA, the CDR3 is TGCGCCAGCAGCTTGGATGCGGGAGGGTGGACCGGGGAGCTGTTTTTT.

The chain couples TRBV3-1 (or the pseudogene TRBV3-2) to TRBJ1-2; no firm D call. The CDR3 has 13 amino acids. With 4 bases removed from V and 6 bases from J, the gap between germline ends came to 12 bases. Germline V lookup: CDR1 LGHDT, CDR2 YNNKEL (reference sequence). CDR3 protein: CASSPSTGNGYTF. CDR3 nucleotide sequence: TGTGCCAGCAGCCCAAGTACGGGTAATGGCTACACCTTC.

The chain links TRBV20-1 to TRBJ2-3, with D unresolved. CDR1 is DFQATT and CDR2 is SNEGSKA in the germline V gene (reference sequence). V was cut by 3 bases and J by 4 bases, with 11 bases left in between. This CDR3 has 13 amino acids. Here the CDR3 reads CSASMRGPDTQYF. The DNA for the CDR3 is TGCAGTGCTAGTATGCGAGGCCCAGATACGCAGTATTTT.

The CDR3 coding sequence is TGTGCCAGCAGCTTATCTAGGAACGGGGAGCTGTTTTTT. This translates into CASSLSRNGELFF. This sequence joins TRBV11-3 and TRBJ2-2; D is ambiguous. The CDR3 is 13 residues long. CDR1 SGHNT and CDR2 YENEEA come from the germline V gene. V lost 2 bases and J lost 7, with 8 bases in between.

This chain joins TRBV29-1 and TRBJ2-3, with 7 bases matching TRBD1. Germline V lookup: CDR1 SQVTM, CDR2 ANQGSEA. The CDR3 loop spans 15 amino acids. After removal of 5 bases from V and 0 bases from J, the junction contained 8 bases not matched to a gene. Here the CDR3 reads CSVRRTGLSTDTQYF. In DNA, the CDR3 is TGCAGCGTTCGCCGGACAGGACTTAGCACAGATACGCAGTATTTT.

CDR3 amino acids: CASSFTGGGYEQYF. DNA for the CDR3: TGTGCCAGCAGCTTCACAGGGGGGGGCTACGAGCAGTACTTC. The V call is TRBV7-2, the J call TRBJ2-7; D may be TRBD1 (8 bases). Germline V lookup: CDR1 SGHTA, CDR2 FQGNSA. The V end lost 3 bases, the J end lost 3 bases, and 12 bases lay between the germline ends. The CDR3 is made up of 14 amino acids. Variable domain in full (rest from reference TRBV7-2 and TRBJ2-7): GAGVSQSPSNKVTEKGKDVELRCDPISGHTALYWYRQSLGQGLEFLIYFQGNSAPDKSGLPSDRFSAERTGGSVSTLTIQRTQQEDSAVYLCASSFTGGGYEQYFGPGTRLTVT.

The chain uses TRBV28 and TRBJ1-1; 7 bases map to TRBD1. From germline, CDR1 is MDHEN and CDR2 SYDVKM. The CDR3 has 12 amino acids. Unmatched junction bases numbered 5, after V lost 10 bases and J lost 3 bases. As DNA, the CDR3 is TGTGCCACCTACAGGGGCGACACTGAAGCTTTCTTT. Translated: CATYRGDTEAFF.

In its sample, this clone was seen once. The chain has TRBV28 and TRBJ2-5, with 7 bases that match TRBD2. In germline, CDR1 is MDHEN, CDR2 SYDVKM. V lost 2 bases to trimming and J lost 3 bases; unmatched junction nucleotides: 6. CDR3 length: 15 amino acids. The CDR3 protein is CASSLIGRTEETQYF. As DNA, the CDR3 is TGTGCCAGCAGTTTAATCGGGAGGACCGAAGAGACCCAGTACTTC.

For this clone: At the DNA level, this CDR3 is encoded by other sequences in the same sample as well. The chain recombines TRBV18 with TRBJ2-5; the D is unclear. V lost 0 bases to trimming and J lost 4 bases, with 6 bases between them. CDR1 is KGHSH and CDR2 is LQKENI in the germline V gene. The CDR3 runs to 13 residues. CDR3 DNA sequence: TGTGCCAGCTCACCACCTAGAGGAGAGACCCAGTACTTC. Its protein is CASSPPRGETQYF.

Regarding this clone: Different DNA sequences within this sample yield the same CDR3. This chain uses TRBV18 with TRBJ2-5; 8 bases map to TRBD1. Trimming cost V 4 bases and J 2 bases; bases outside gene matches: 0. Per the germline V gene, CDR1 is KGHSH and CDR2 is LQKENI. This CDR3 contains 13 residues. Here the CDR3 DNA reads TGTGCCAGCTCACGGGACAGGCAAGAGACCCAGTACTTC. The encoded protein is CASSRDRQETQYF.

The chain joins TRBV30 to TRBJ2-3; D might be TRBD2 (6 bases). Germline loops: CDR1 GTSNPN, CDR2 SVGIG (reference sequence). The CDR3 consists of 15 residues. Trimming took off 2 bases at V and 0 bases at J, with 12 bases between the two ends. The CDR3 nucleotides are TGTGCCTGGAGTCAACGGGGGATTAGCACAGATACGCAGTATTTT. This sequence encodes CAWSQRGISTDTQYF.

The rearrangement uses TRBV7-2 and TRBJ2-2; possibly TRBD1 for D (5 bases). Trimming removed 5 bases at V and 3 bases at J, with 16 bases between. The CDR3 has 16 amino acids. CDR1 and CDR2 (germline): SGHTA, FQGNSA. DNA of the CDR3: TGTGCCAGCAGCCCAAACTCAGGGCAGCACACCGGGGAGCTGTTTTTT. This sequence encodes CASSPNSGQHTGELFF.

A single count supports this clone. V usage is TRBV5-1 and J usage is TRBJ2-3; no firm D call. The CDR3 covers 13 residues. The V end lost 4 bases, the J end lost 6 bases, and 12 bases lay between the germline ends. CDR1 SGHRS and CDR2 YFSETQ come from the germline V gene. The CDR3 is CASSAVSGDTQYF. CDR3 in DNA: TGCGCCAGCAGCGCGGTCTCTGGGGATACGCAGTATTTT.

This chain uses TRBV24-1 with TRBJ2-1; 11 nucleotides line up with TRBD2. The CDR3 consists of 17 residues. Germline V gives CDR1 KGHDR, CDR2 SFDVKD. The trim removed 3 bases at V and 4 bases at J, leaving 7 bases unmatched. CDR3 nucleotide sequence: TGTGCCACCAGTGATCCCTCGGGACTAGCGGTTTACAATGAGCAGTTCTTC. This sequence encodes CATSDPSGLAVYNEQFF.

This chain links TRBV10-3 with TRBJ2-7, with 8 bases aligning to TRBD2. This CDR3 contains 15 residues. The ends lost 0 bases at V and 7 bases at J; junction bases unmatched: 8. Germline V gene sequence: CDR1 ENHRY, CDR2 SYGVKD. The CDR3 DNA sequence: TGTGCCATCAGTGAGTCTCAAGCGGGAGTCAGAGAGCAGTACTTC. It codes for CAISESQAGVREQYF.